The 30 T cell receptor beta chains below come from one sample, sequenced in a study of PD-L1 blockade in urothelial cancer. Here immunoSEQ multiplex PCR was the method, and the copy in TCRdb shows in-frame clones only, minus some. The repertoire has 50,000 or so clones, around 85% of them found once; the top ten carry less than 11%. Specified time point: peripheral blood 6 weeks after treatment start. Sequenced here: PBMCs, sampled around atezolizumab (anti-PD-L1) treatment. Source of these receptors: a man aged 60 to 75 with urothelial cancer.

This clone has just a few counts. This chain uses TRBV11-2 with TRBJ2-7; TRBD1 agrees at 7 bases. The CDR3 is 14 amino acids. Trimming cost V 4 bases and J 6 bases; bases outside gene matches: 9. Germline CDR1 SGHAT, CDR2 FQNNGV. The chain's CDR3 is CASSSGQTPLEQYF. For the CDR3, the DNA is TGTGCCAGCAGCTCGGGACAGACTCCCCTCGAGCAGTACTTC.

This clone was counted only a few times. The J gene is TRBJ1-6, the V gene TRBV5-1; 12 nucleotides match TRBD1. This CDR3 spans 16 amino acids. Germline CDR1 and CDR2: SGHRS and YFSETQ. V lost 0 bases and J lost 11; bases outside the gene matches: 6. CDR3 in amino acids: CASSLDSGTGGTPLHF. For the CDR3, the DNA is TGCGCCAGCAGCTTGGACTCCGGGACAGGGGGCACACCCCTCCACTTT.

This sequence joins TRBV18 and TRBJ1-1; D call uncertain. V was pared by 8 bases and J by 1 base, with 11 bases between. The V gene's germline CDR1 is KGHSH and CDR2 LQKENI. This CDR3 spans 13 amino acids. The CDR3 sequence: CASTRTGNTEAFF. The DNA for the CDR3 is TGTGCCAGCACAAGGACTGGGAACACTGAAGCTTTCTTT.

The chain is built from TRBV27 and TRBJ2-7, with D perhaps matching TRBD1 (6 bases). The V end was cut by 5 bases, the J end by 10 bases, with 21 bases between. The CDR3 is made up of 14 amino acids. Germline CDR1 reads MNHEY; CDR2 reads SMNVEV (reference sequence). CDR3 nucleotide sequence: TGTGCCAGCAGTACCGGACAGCCTACCCACTTACAGTACTTC. This gives the protein CASSTGQPTHLQYF.

This chain joins TRBV30 and TRBJ2-5; D is unclear. The V gene lost 0 bases and the J gene lost 1 base, with 6 bases spanning the gap. The CDR3 contains 13 residues. Germline V lookup: CDR1 GTSNPN, CDR2 SVGIG (reference sequence). The CDR3 DNA is TGTGCCTGGAGTGTACGGGTCCAAGAGACCCAGTACTTC. Amino acids: CAWSVRVQETQYF.

Only one count was recorded for this clone. The rearrangement links TRBV7-2 to TRBJ2-5; D may be TRBD1 (6 bases). Germline lookup yields CDR1 SGHTA and CDR2 FQGNSA. This CDR3 comprises 15 residues. Trimming stripped 5 bases from V and 1 base from J, with 14 bases between. The CDR3 nucleotides are TGTGCCAGCAGCCACCGACAGGTCCCCCAAGAGACCCAGTACTTC. Amino acid sequence: CASSHRQVPQETQYF.

This clone occurred once. V gene TRBV27 combines with J gene TRBJ2-2; TRBD1 matches 7 bases. With 7 bases clipped from V and 4 bases from J, the junction kept 9 bases outside the gene matches. Germline lookup yields CDR1 MNHEY and CDR2 SMNVEV (reference sequence). The CDR3 runs to 15 residues. The DNA of the CDR3 is TGTGCCAGCACCCACTTACAGGGGTCCACCGGGGAGCTGTTTTTT. Protein: CASTHLQGSTGELFF.

In DNA form, the CDR3 reads TGTGCCAGCAGTGAAGTCAGGAACATTCAGTACTTC. It encodes CASSEVRNIQYF. The chain combines TRBV6-1 with TRBJ2-4; D gene unclear. The CDR3 is 12 residues long. Germline V gene sequence: CDR1 MNHNS, CDR2 SASEGT. The V and J ends lost 1 base and 7 bases respectively, with 5 bases between them.

The rearrangement uses TRBV2 and TRBJ2-1, with D possibly being TRBD1 (5 bases). The germline V gene has CDR1 SNHLY and CDR2 FYNNEI. CDR3 length: 15 amino acids. The V end lost 2 bases, the J end lost 5 bases, and 13 bases lay between the germline ends. DNA for the CDR3: TGTGCCAGCAGTGAATTGGGCAGGGTCCACAATGAGCAGTTCTTC. Its translation: CASSELGRVHNEQFF.

The chain has TRBV13 and TRBJ2-7; tentative D call: TRBD1 (6 bases). This CDR3 is built from 14 residues. V lost 5 bases, J lost 3 bases, and 14 bases lay in between. Germline V gene lookup returns CDR1 PRHDT and CDR2 FYEKMQ (reference sequence). The CDR3, as DNA: TGTGCCAGCAGCCCTACAGGGACATACTACGAGCAGTACTTC. The encoded protein is CASSPTGTYYEQYF.

Points on this clone: Within the sample, other DNA sequences also encode this same CDR3. The chain links TRBV7-8 to TRBJ1-3; D might be TRBD1 (6 bases). This CDR3 region has 15 residues. V gave up 2 bases and J gave up 4 bases, with 12 bases separating them. CDR1 and CDR2 (germline): SGHVS, FQNEAQ. CDR3 sequence: CASSLNRVEGNTIYF. The CDR3 DNA is TGTGCCAGCAGCTTAAACAGGGTGGAAGGAAACACCATATATTTT.

Details on this clone: At one end, the junction sequence differs from germline, possibly due to a read error. The chain recombines TRBV28 with TRBJ1-1; D unresolved. CDR3 length equals 15 residues. The germline V gene has CDR1 MDHEN and CDR2 SYDVKM. The CDR3 DNA is TGTGCCAGCAATTTATTCTTCGCGTCCCTCACTGAAGCTTTCTTT. Amino acid sequence: CASNLFFASLTEAFF. Variable domain in full (rest from reference TRBV28 and TRBJ1-1): DVKVTQSSRYLVKRTGEKVFLECVQDMDHENMFWYRQDPGLGLRLIYFSYDVKMKEKGDIPEGYSVSREKKERFSLILESASTNQTSMYLCASNLFFASLTEAFFGQGTRLTVV.

This clone is a singleton in its sample. The rearrangement joins TRBV10-3 to TRBJ2-5; maybe TRBD2 (5 bases). V gave up 4 bases and J gave up 4 bases, with 7 bases separating them. Germline V lookup: CDR1 ENHRY, CDR2 SYGVKD. This CDR3 contains 12 residues. The CDR3 DNA is TGTGCCATCAGTGTAGGAGGAGAGACCCAGTACTTC. Protein sequence: CAISVGGETQYF.

This chain links TRBV5-1 with TRBJ2-2; D not resolved. Trimming shortened V by 5 bases and J by 0 bases, and 14 bases separated the two germline ends. The CDR3 loop spans 16 amino acids. Germline V lookup: CDR1 SGHRS, CDR2 YFSETQ. In DNA, the CDR3 is TGCGCCAGCAGAGCCCCAGGTGTCGCGAACACCGGGGAGCTGTTTTTT. Translation gives CASRAPGVANTGELFF. Looking up the rest from reference TRBV5-1 and TRBJ2-2 gives the full variable domain: KAGVTQTPRYLIKTRGQQVTLSCSPISGHRSVSWYQQTPGQGLQFLFEYFSETQRNKGNFPGRFSGRQFSNSRSEMNVSTLELGDSALYLCASRAPGVANTGELFFGEGSRLTVL.

The V call is TRBV5-1, the J call TRBJ1-1, with D hard to call. This CDR3 is 14 amino acids long. Germline V gives CDR1 SGHRS, CDR2 YFSETQ. Between the trimmed V and J ends, which lost 4 bases and 6 bases, there was a span of 16 bases. This CDR3 is CASSPREGSAEAFF. The CDR3, as DNA: TGCGCCAGCAGCCCCCGAGAGGGTAGCGCTGAAGCTTTCTTT. The complete variable domain, with remaining parts taken from reference TRBV5-1 and TRBJ1-1, reads KAGVTQTPRYLIKTRGQQVTLSCSPISGHRSVSWYQQTPGQGLQFLFEYFSETQRNKGNFPGRFSGRQFSNSRSEMNVSTLELGDSALYLCASSPREGSAEAFFGQGTRLTVV.

V is TRBV6-1 and J is TRBJ2-2, with D unresolved. CDR1 MNHNS and CDR2 SASEGT come from the germline V gene. CDR3 length: 18 residues. Trimming left V 3 bases short and J 6 bases short, with 23 bases between. The CDR3 DNA follows: TGTGCCAGCAGTGAGGCCCCTTTTCGGTCCCGACTGCCCGGGGAGCTGTTTTTT. This translates into CASSEAPFRSRLPGELFF.

The rearrangement joins TRBV23-1 to TRBJ1-1, with a weak D call TRBD1 (5 bases). TRBV23-1 is an ORF for which the function is uncertain. The ends were cut back, 3 bases at V and 0 bases at J, with 14 bases in the middle. This CDR3 is built from 16 residues. The CDR3 DNA sequence: TGCGCCAGCAGTCAGCCGATCAGGGTCGTGAACACTGAAGCTTTCTTT. This gives the protein CASSQPIRVVNTEAFF.

The V and J genes are TRBV10-1 and TRBJ2-7; D is unresolved. The CDR3 runs to 14 residues. With 4 bases removed from V and 5 bases from J, the gap between germline ends came to 15 bases. Looked up from germline, CDR1 is WNHNN and CDR2 is SYGVQD (reference sequence). This CDR3 is CASSAEWSYDEQYF. CDR3 nucleotide sequence: TGCGCCAGCAGTGCGGAGTGGTCATACGACGAGCAGTACTTC.

The chain combines TRBV5-1 with TRBJ2-3; D call uncertain. Germline V CDR1 and CDR2: SGHRS, YFSETQ. The CDR3 is made up of 14 amino acids. With 4 bases removed from V and 2 bases from J, the gap between germline ends came to 11 bases. CDR3 residues: CASSQPTPTDTQYF. CDR3 nucleotides: TGCGCCAGCAGCCAGCCGACACCCACAGATACGCAGTATTTT.

Points on this clone: The germline gene is not matched at one end of the junction; a read error may be the cause. The V and J genes are TRBV7-9 and TRBJ1-4, with 7 nucleotides matching TRBD1. This CDR3 has 15 amino acids. Germline CDR1 and CDR2: SEHNR and FQNEAQ (reference sequence). The CDR3 nucleotides are TGCGCCAGCAACCCTGGGACAGCAACTAATGAAAAACTGTTTTTT. Amino acid sequence: CASNPGTATNEKLFF.

V and J are TRBV6-5 and TRBJ2-1, with 12 bases fitting TRBD2. Trimming cost V 0 bases and J 9 bases; bases outside gene matches: 6. The CDR3 runs to 16 residues. Germline values: CDR1 MNHEY, CDR2 SVGAGI. CDR3 DNA: TGTGCCAGCAGTTACTCTTTGACTAGCGGGGGCGGTGAGCAGTTCTTC. It codes for CASSYSLTSGGGEQFF.

V and J are TRBV4-3 and TRBJ1-6; D unclear. Germline V gene lookup returns CDR1 LGHNA and CDR2 YSLEER. The CDR3 has 13 residues. Trimming cost V 1 base and J 6 bases, with 4 bases left between them. The CDR3 region is CASSQAFNSPLHF. The CDR3, as DNA: TGCGCCAGCAGCCAAGCATTTAATTCACCCCTCCACTTT.

The rearrangement links TRBV5-4 to TRBJ2-1, with 7 bases matching TRBD2. The CDR3 covers 15 residues. Germline V gene sequence: CDR1 SGHNT, CDR2 YYREEE (reference sequence). V was pared by 4 bases and J by 6 bases, with 10 bases of the junction left unmatched. CDR3 protein: CASSPRLAEGNEQFF. CDR3 nucleotides: TGTGCCAGCAGCCCTCGACTAGCAGAAGGCAATGAGCAGTTCTTC.

This clone appeared once. This sequence joins TRBV5-1 and TRBJ1-1; 8 bases are a match to TRBD1. The length of the CDR3 is 15 residues. Trimming cost V 0 bases and J 1 base; bases outside gene matches: 2. From germline, CDR1 is SGHRS and CDR2 YFSETQ. The DNA of the CDR3 is TGCGCCAGCAGCTTGGGGGGACAGGAGAACACTGAAGCTTTCTTT. Translated, it gives CASSLGGQENTEAFF.

This chain uses TRBV5-1 with TRBJ2-4; TRBD2 matches at 13 bases. The V gene end was trimmed by 3 bases and the J gene end by 8 bases; junction bases not matched to a gene: 5. From germline, CDR1 is SGHRS and CDR2 YFSETQ. This CDR3 comprises 15 residues. CDR3: CASSSTSGGAHIQYF. DNA for the CDR3: TGCGCCAGCAGCTCTACTAGCGGGGGGGCTCACATTCAGTACTTC.

This chain uses TRBV7-8 with TRBJ2-2; 16 nucleotides agree with TRBD2. After removal of 4 bases from V and 1 base from J, the junction contained 3 bases not matched to a gene. This CDR3 contains 18 residues. The germline V gene encodes CDR1 SGHVS and CDR2 FQNEAQ. The CDR3 spells CASSSGLAGGRNTGELFF. CDR3 sequence (DNA): TGTGCCAGCAGCTCGGGACTAGCGGGGGGGCGGAACACCGGGGAGCTGTTTTTT.

This clone was detected a few times. V and J are TRBV27 and TRBJ2-1; D might be TRBD2 (6 bases). Trimming removed 11 bases at V and 7 bases at J, with 24 bases between. This CDR3 region has 15 residues. Germline-derived CDR1 and CDR2 are MNHEY and SMNVEV (reference sequence). The CDR3 loop reads CASRHVRGLGNEQFF. CDR3 DNA sequence: TGTGCCTCCCGTCACGTGCGGGGCTTGGGGAATGAGCAGTTCTTC.

The J gene is TRBJ1-1, the V gene TRBV27; 7 bases fit TRBD1. CDR1 and CDR2 from the germline V gene are MNHEY and SMNVEV (reference sequence). The trim removed 6 bases at V and 2 bases at J, leaving 15 bases unmatched. The length of the CDR3 is 17 residues. In DNA form, the CDR3 reads TGTGCCAGCAGGAATGACAGGGTCGCGGGATCCAACACTGAAGCTTTCTTT. Translated, it gives CASRNDRVAGSNTEAFF.

The V and J genes are TRBV4-2 and TRBJ1-4; possible D gene TRBD1, 6 bases. The V gene lost 0 bases and the J gene lost 7 bases, with 15 bases spanning the gap. The germline V gene encodes CDR1 LGHNA and CDR2 YNFKEQ. The CDR3 has 16 amino acids. CDR3 loop: CASSQDLGQGPEKLFF. Here the CDR3 DNA reads TGTGCCAGCAGCCAAGATCTGGGGCAGGGGCCTGAAAAACTGTTTTTT.

There are a few counts of this clone. V is TRBV6-5 and J is TRBJ2-1, with D perhaps TRBD2 (5 bases). Germline V gives CDR1 MNHEY, CDR2 SVGAGI. V was pared by 10 bases and J by 6 bases, with 10 bases between. This CDR3 spans 11 amino acids. The CDR3 sequence is CATYRGNEQFF. CDR3 bases: TGTGCCACCTATCGGGGCAATGAGCAGTTCTTC.